Below, 9 T cell receptor beta chains from the same sample are listed, as sequenced in a study of blood T cell repertoires in COVID-19. Clones were read by immunoSEQ multiplex PCR, and TCRdb kept only the in-frame ones, dropping some. The data contain 280,000 or so clones, approximately 86% of them seen just once; the ten biggest clones take up less than 2.5%. Sequences were obtained from peripheral blood. Receptors were obtained from a woman in her twenties or thirties who had recovered from COVID-19.

The chain is built from TRBV27 and TRBJ2-6; TRBD2 matches at 15 bases. J gave up 4 bases and V 9 bases, and 7 bases lay outside the gene matches. In germline, CDR1 is MNHEY, CDR2 SMNVEV (reference sequence). The CDR3 has 17 amino acids. In DNA form, the CDR3 reads TGTGCCAGTTATGGGACTAGCGGGAGGAGAGGGGCCAACGTCCTGACTTTC. Translation gives CASYGTSGRRGANVLTF.

This sequence joins TRBV5-4 and TRBJ2-7; 8 bases line up with TRBD1. CDR1 and CDR2 (germline): SGHNT, YYREEE (reference sequence). The trim removed 5 bases at V and 2 bases at J, leaving 12 bases unmatched. The CDR3 runs 16 residues. CDR3 loop: CASSYKVPGQAYEQYF. The CDR3 DNA follows: TGTGCCAGCAGTTACAAAGTTCCGGGACAGGCCTACGAGCAGTACTTC.

The gene calls are TRBV19 and TRBJ1-2; D might be TRBD1 (5 bases). CDR1 and CDR2 from the germline V gene are LNHDA and SQIVND (reference sequence). V lost 9 bases and J lost 8, with 19 bases in between. The CDR3 is 13 amino acids. This CDR3 reads CASLGHPRRGYTF. CDR3 nucleotides: TGTGCCAGCCTCGGACATCCCCGCCGGGGCTACACCTTC.

The chain employs TRBV12-3 or TRBV12-4 and TRBJ2-1; possible D gene TRBD2, 6 bases. The germline V and J ends were trimmed by 7 bases and 9 bases, with 16 bases remaining between them. The CDR3 has 13 amino acids. This CDR3 is CASTRRERVEQFF. The CDR3 coding sequence is TGTGCCAGCACCCGCCGGGAGCGGGTTGAGCAGTTCTTC.

The table lists this clone with a count of one. The chain has TRBV5-1 and TRBJ2-1, with D perhaps matching TRBD2 (6 bases). The germline CDR1 and CDR2 sequences are SGHRS and YFSETQ. V was pared by 1 base and J by 8 bases, with 13 bases between. The CDR3 consists of 14 residues. The CDR3 is CASSLRGIDDEQFF. For the CDR3, the DNA is TGCGCCAGCAGCTTGCGCGGGATCGACGATGAGCAGTTCTTC.

Only one count was recorded for this clone. The rearrangement joins TRBV2 to TRBJ2-1; perhaps TRBD2 as D (5 bases). The CDR3 sequence is 15 residues long. Germline lookup yields CDR1 SNHLY and CDR2 FYNNEI. Trimming stripped 2 bases from V and 2 bases from J, with 10 bases between. CDR3: CASSELAIAYNEQFF. CDR3 DNA: TGTGCCAGCAGTGAACTAGCTATCGCCTACAATGAGCAGTTCTTC.

The chain is built from TRBV6-5 and TRBJ1-4; 9 bases are shared with TRBD1. In germline, CDR1 is MNHEY, CDR2 SVGAGI. V was pared by 9 bases and J by 2 bases, with 7 bases of the junction left unmatched. This CDR3 has 15 residues. The CDR3 nucleotides are TGTGCCAGTGGGACAGGGTCCGCCACTAATGAAAAACTGTTTTTT. It specifies CASGTGSATNEKLFF.

The chain links TRBV10-3 to TRBJ2-5; 8 bases match TRBD1. There are 13 residues in the CDR3. CDR1 is ENHRY, CDR2 SYGVKD, per germline. The CDR3 loop is CAAGGVQVETQYF. CDR3 sequence (DNA): TGTGCTGCAGGGGGCGTCCAAGTCGAGACCCAGTACTTC.

The chain has TRBV9 and TRBJ2-2, with 7 bases lining up with TRBD1. The CDR3 loop spans 15 amino acids. CDR1 SGDLS and CDR2 YYNGEE come from the germline V gene. J gave up 2 bases and V 3 bases, and 4 bases lay outside the gene matches. In DNA form, the CDR3 reads TGTGCCAGCAGCGAAGGGGGCCGAAACACCGGGGAGCTGTTTTTT. Translated: CASSEGGRNTGELFF.